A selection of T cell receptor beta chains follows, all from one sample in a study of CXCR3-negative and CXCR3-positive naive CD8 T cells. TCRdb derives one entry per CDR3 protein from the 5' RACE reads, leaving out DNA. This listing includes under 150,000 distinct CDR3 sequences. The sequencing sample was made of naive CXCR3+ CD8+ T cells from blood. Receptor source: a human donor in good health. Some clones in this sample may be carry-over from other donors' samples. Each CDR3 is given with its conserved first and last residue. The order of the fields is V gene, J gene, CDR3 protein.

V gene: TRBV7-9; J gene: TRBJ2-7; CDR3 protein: CASSRPVEYEQYF
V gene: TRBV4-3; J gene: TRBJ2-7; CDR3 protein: CASSQDRTGRGYEQYF
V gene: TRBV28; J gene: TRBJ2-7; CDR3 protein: CASSFLAAYYEQYF
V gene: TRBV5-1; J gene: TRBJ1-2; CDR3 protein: CASSPGQGNYGYTF
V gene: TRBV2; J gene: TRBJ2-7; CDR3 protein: CASSVSVHEQYF
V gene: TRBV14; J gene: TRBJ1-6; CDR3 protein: CASSHDRTLYNSPLHF
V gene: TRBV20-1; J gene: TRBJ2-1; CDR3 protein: CSARSEPGSYNEQFF
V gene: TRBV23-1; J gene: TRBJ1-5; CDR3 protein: CARSGTRRSSNQPQHF
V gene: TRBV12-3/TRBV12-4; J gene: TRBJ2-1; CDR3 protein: CASERGQGTYNEQFF
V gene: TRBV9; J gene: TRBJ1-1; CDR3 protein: CASSMGQSMNTEAFF
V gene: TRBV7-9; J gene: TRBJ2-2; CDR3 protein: CASRDKGITGELFF
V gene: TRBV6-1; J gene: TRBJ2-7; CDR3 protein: CASSTGTVGIYEQYF
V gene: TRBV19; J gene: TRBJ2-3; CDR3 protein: CASREGTDTQYF
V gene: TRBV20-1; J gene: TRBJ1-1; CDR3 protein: CSAFRTGGNTEAFF
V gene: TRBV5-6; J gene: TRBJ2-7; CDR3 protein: CASSFETGGAYEHYF
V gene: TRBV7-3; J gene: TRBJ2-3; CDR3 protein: CASSSLGGTDTQYF
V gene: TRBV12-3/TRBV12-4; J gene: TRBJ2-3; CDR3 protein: CASSLLRGTDTQYF
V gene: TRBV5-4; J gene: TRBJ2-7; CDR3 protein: CASSSYQGAPYEQYF
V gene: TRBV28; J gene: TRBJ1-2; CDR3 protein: CASSMVGVLGGYTF
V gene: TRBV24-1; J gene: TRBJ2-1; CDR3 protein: CATSDSNRYNEQFF
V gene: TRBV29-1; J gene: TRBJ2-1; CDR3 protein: CSVEDHESSYNEQFF
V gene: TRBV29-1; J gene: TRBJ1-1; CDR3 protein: CSVEDPGGGVYTEAFF
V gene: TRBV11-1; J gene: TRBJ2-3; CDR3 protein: CASSFRPLEPGTSSQDTQYF
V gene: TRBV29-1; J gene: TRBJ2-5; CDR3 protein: CSVDGLAGAETQYF
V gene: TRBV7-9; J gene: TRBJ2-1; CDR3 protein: CASSTESVSSYNEQFF
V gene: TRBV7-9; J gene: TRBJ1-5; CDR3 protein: CASSRGNSNQPQHF
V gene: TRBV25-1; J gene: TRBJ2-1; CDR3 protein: CASSDGLGYNEQFF
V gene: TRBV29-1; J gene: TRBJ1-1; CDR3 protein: CSVEEVVRTEAFF
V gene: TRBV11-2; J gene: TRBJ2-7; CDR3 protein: CASSQPGGVGTYEQYF
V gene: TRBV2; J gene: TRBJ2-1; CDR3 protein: CASSDLAGSYNEQFF
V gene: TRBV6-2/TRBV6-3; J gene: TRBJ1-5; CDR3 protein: CASSYSPLGYQVEPQHF
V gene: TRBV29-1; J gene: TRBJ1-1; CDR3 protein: CNVLGGLDTEAFF
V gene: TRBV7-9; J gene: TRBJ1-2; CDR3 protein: CASSAYRADGYTF
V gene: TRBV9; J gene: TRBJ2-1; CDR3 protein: CASSVGDSNEQFF